This TCR beta chain emerged from a study of OX40 agonist ivuxolimab in advanced cancers. Study overall: The mean age was about 61 years, ranging from 23 to 79, with around four fifths of participants male. Study-level findings and limits: Doses of 0.1 to 3.0 mg/kg were accompanied by clonal expansion of CD4+ and CD8+ blood T cells by week 6. Expanded peripheral T cell antigen specificity was not determined.

As regards this clone: Its antigen is unidentified.

This CDR3 is built from 16 residues. Trimming left V 0 bases short and J 2 bases short, with 13 bases between. Looked up from germline, CDR1 is LGHNA and CDR2 is YSLEER. Libraries were prepared by immunoSEQ multiplex PCR; TCRdb keeps only in-frame clonotypes and omits some of them. The table lists 55,000 to 75,000 clones, roughly 80% of them singletons, with 11% in the top ten. Autoimmune disease history or systemic immunosuppression was exclusionary. V gene TRBV4-3 combines with J gene TRBJ2-5; no reliable D call. This material consisted of CD4+ or CD8+ T cells sorted from blood, taken in a trial of the OX40 agonist ivuxolimab. The clonotype comes from an adult with an advanced solid tumor such as melanoma, head and neck, liver or kidney cancer. This CDR3 is CASSQDYRASQETQYF. The CDR3 coding sequence is TGCGCCAGCAGCCAAGATTACCGGGCTTCACAAGAGACCCAGTACTTC.